This T cell receptor beta chain was obtained from a study of CD8+ T cells in alopecia areata. The sequencing template was cDNA reverse transcribed from extracted RNA. Clones were sequenced by immunoSEQ multiplex PCR, and TCRdb holds only the in-frame ones, with some missing. The sample shows 100,000 to 150,000 clones, around three fifths of them seen only once. CDR1 is GTSNPN and CDR2 is SVGIG in the germline V gene (reference sequence). The V segment lost 2 bases and the J segment 3 bases; nucleotides outside the gene matches: 15. This CDR3 region has 18 residues. Overall study findings and caveats: Clonality was higher in lesional than normal scalp, especially in alopecia totalis/universalis.

Worth noting for this clone: The antigen remains unidentified.

The rearrangement uses TRBV30 and TRBJ1-3; 8 bases line up with TRBD1. This TCR came from a human donor with alopecia areata. The source material was CD4+ T cells sorted from blood, sampled at week 0. The CDR3 loop reads CAWSRPGQATRSGNTIYF. The CDR3 DNA reads as TGTGCCTGGAGTCGCCCGGGACAGGCTACCCGAAGTGGAAACACCATATATTTT.